Included here is one TCR beta chain sequence, with context. After removal of 0 bases from V and 3 bases from J, the junction contained 0 bases not matched to a gene. The germline V gene encodes CDR1 SGHTA and CDR2 FQGNSA. The CDR3 is 14 residues long. MiXCR, run by TCRdb on the 5' RACE reads, gives a single entry per CDR3 protein. The sample carries approximately 550,000 distinct CDR3 sequences, about 19% recorded once. This sample is part of a study of T cells after yellow fever vaccination. The sequence came from a man in his thirties or forties who received the YFV17D yellow fever vaccine. This chain joins TRBV7-2 and TRBJ2-7; 9 nucleotides align to TRBD2. The sample here was PBMCs, taken 15 days after the yellow fever booster vaccination. Here the CDR3 DNA reads TGTGCCAGCAGCTTAGCTAGCGGGGGCTACGAGCAGTACTTC. Translating it yields CASSLASGGYEQYF. The complete variable domain, with remaining parts taken from reference TRBV7-2 and TRBJ2-7, reads GAGVSQSPSNKVTEKGKDVELRCDPISGHTALYWYRQSLGQGLEFLIYFQGNSAPDKSGLPSDRFSAERTGGSVSTLTIQRTQQEDSAVYLCASSLASGGYEQYFGPGTRLTVT.